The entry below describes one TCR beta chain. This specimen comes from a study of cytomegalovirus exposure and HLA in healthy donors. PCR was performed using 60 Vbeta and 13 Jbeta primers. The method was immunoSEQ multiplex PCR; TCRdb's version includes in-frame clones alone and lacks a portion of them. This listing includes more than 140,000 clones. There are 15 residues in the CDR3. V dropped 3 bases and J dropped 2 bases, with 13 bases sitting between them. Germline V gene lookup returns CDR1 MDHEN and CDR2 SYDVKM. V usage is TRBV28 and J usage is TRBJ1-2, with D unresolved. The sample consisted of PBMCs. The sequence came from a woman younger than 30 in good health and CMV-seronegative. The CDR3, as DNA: TGTGCCAGCAGTTTTGTGCCAGGAGGCAACTATGGCTACACCTTC. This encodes CASSFVPGGNYGYTF.